This T cell receptor beta chain was retrieved from a study of identical twins. Germline V CDR1 and CDR2: SGHAT, FQNNGV. After removal of 1 base from V and 5 bases from J, the junction contained 8 bases not matched to a gene. The CDR3 has 17 amino acids. Template switching supplied a universal primer site; unique molecular identifiers were carried on the cDNA. From the 5' RACE reads, TCRdb called clonotypes with MiXCR, one entry per CDR3 protein. Of around 490,000 distinct CDR3 sequences listed, more than 20% were seen once; the top ten hold approximately 0.5%. There are many counts of this clonotype. The same specimen was also included in a second study, on yellow fever vaccine responses in identical twins.

This TCR came from a woman aged 18-29 years in good health. The sequencing sample was made of CD4+ T cells sorted from blood. The V gene is TRBV11-2, the J gene TRBJ2-2, with TRBD1 matching over 9 bases. CDR3 in DNA: TGTGCCAGCAGCTTAGTAGCGGACAGGGGTAGGACCGGGGAGCTGTTTTTT. It specifies CASSLVADRGRTGELFF.